This entry lists 15 T cell receptor beta chains sequenced from one sample in a study of blood T cell repertoires in COVID-19. Sequencing used immunoSEQ multiplex PCR; TCRdb keeps in-frame clones, though not all of them. The sample holds over 150,000 clones, around 84% seen once. Material for sequencing was peripheral blood. Receptor source: a man at least 80 years old with acute or convalescent COVID-19.

This clone was seen only a few times. The chain is built from TRBV4-3 and TRBJ1-1, with D tentatively TRBD1 (5 bases). The germline gives CDR1 LGHNA, CDR2 YSLEER. CDR3 length equals 17 residues. Trimming stripped 4 bases from V and 1 base from J, with 19 bases between. This CDR3 is CASSLSQGTGRNTEAFF. CDR3 coding DNA: TGCGCCAGCAGCCTATCCCAGGGAACGGGTAGGAACACTGAAGCTTTCTTT.

This clone has just a few counts. The rearrangement links TRBV4-1 to TRBJ2-7; 9 positions match TRBD1. V trimming: 0 bases; J trimming: 2 bases; junction bases outside the gene matches: 8. The CDR3 extends over 17 amino acids. Germline V lookup: CDR1 MGHRA, CDR2 YSYEKL. The CDR3: CASSQDLNRGQAYEQYF. CDR3 sequence (DNA): TGCGCCAGCAGCCAAGACCTTAACAGGGGGCAGGCCTACGAGCAGTACTTC.

This chain links TRBV5-1 with TRBJ2-2; the D gene is possibly TRBD2 (5 bases). Trimming left V 1 base short and J 8 bases short, with 12 bases between. Per germline, CDR1 SGHRS and CDR2 YFSETQ. This CDR3 is 14 amino acids long. CDR3 region: CASSLNGVGGELFF. DNA for the CDR3: TGCGCCAGCAGCTTGAACGGGGTCGGGGGGGAGCTGTTTTTT.

J is TRBJ1-4 and V is TRBV23-1, with 8 nucleotides matching TRBD1. TRBV23-1 is an open reading frame, and its role is uncertain. V trimming: 7 bases; J trimming: 2 bases; junction bases outside the gene matches: 21. The CDR3 totals 20 residues. Here the CDR3 DNA reads TGCGCCAGCACTCTTTCGGTTCACAGGGGGAGAATGGACACTAATGAAAAACTGTTTTTT. It translates to CASTLSVHRGRMDTNEKLFF.

The chain joins TRBV4-2 to TRBJ2-3, with TRBD2 identical over 9 bases. Germline-derived CDR1 and CDR2 are LGHNA and YNFKEQ. V shed 4 bases and J 0 bases; nucleotides not matched to a gene: 5. The CDR3 spans 16 residues. CDR3 sequence (DNA): TGTGCCAGCAGCCCACTTAGCGGGAGTAGCACAGATACGCAGTATTTT. This translates into CASSPLSGSSTDTQYF.

As DNA, the CDR3 is TGTGCCAGCAGTTACTCTGGCGGGGACAATGAGCAGTTCTTC. This encodes CASSYSGGDNEQFF. The V and J genes are TRBV6-6 and TRBJ2-1, with a tentative D call TRBD2 (6 bases). The CDR3 is 14 residues long. Germline CDR1 MNHNY, CDR2 SVGAGI (reference sequence). V was clipped by 0 bases and J by 5 bases, with 8 bases between them.

V gene TRBV5-1 combines with J gene TRBJ2-1; 7 positions agree with TRBD2. CDR1 SGHRS and CDR2 YFSETQ come from the germline V gene. J gave up 1 base and V 0 bases, and 10 bases lay outside the gene matches. This CDR3 region has 18 residues. CDR3 coding DNA: TGCGCCAGCAGCTTGGATCCAAGCGGGGCTCTTTCCTACAATGAGCAGTTCTTC. The encoded protein is CASSLDPSGALSYNEQFF. Complete variable domain (other parts from reference TRBV5-1 and TRBJ2-1): KAGVTQTPRYLIKTRGQQVTLSCSPISGHRSVSWYQQTPGQGLQFLFEYFSETQRNKGNFPGRFSGRQFSNSRSEMNVSTLELGDSALYLCASSLDPSGALSYNEQFFGPGTRLTVL.

The chain joins TRBV2 to TRBJ2-5; 8 nucleotides align to TRBD1. The J segment lost 5 bases and the V segment lost 6 bases, leaving 5 bases of the junction unmatched. This CDR3 has 13 residues. The germline CDR1 and CDR2 sequences are SNHLY and FYNNEI. The CDR3 DNA reads as TGTGCCAGCAGCCTACAGGGGGTCGAGACCCAGTACTTC. The encoded protein is CASSLQGVETQYF.

This clone has only one observation. The rearrangement uses TRBV5-6 and TRBJ2-2, with D tentatively TRBD1 (5 bases). Trimming removed 3 bases from V and 4 bases from J, with 10 bases in between. CDR3 size: 14 residues. Looked up from germline, CDR1 is SGHDT and CDR2 is YYEEEE. CDR3 nucleotides: TGTGCCAGCAGCTCAGGACAAATCACCGGGGAGCTGTTTTTT. It is translated as CASSSGQITGELFF.

For this clone: In the same sample, other DNA sequences code for this CDR3. The CDR3 sequence is CASSLVGAPYEQYV. For the CDR3, the DNA is TGTGCCAGCAGTTTAGTTGGGGCTCCCTACGAGCAGTACGTC. The rearrangement joins TRBV28 to TRBJ2-7; TRBD1 is a possible D gene (5 bases). Germline CDR1 is MDHEN and CDR2 is SYDVKM. V shed 2 bases and J shed 2 bases, with 10 bases lying between them. This CDR3 comprises 14 residues.

CDR3 region: CASSLDRGLNGYTF. DNA for the CDR3: TGCGCCAGCAGCTTGGACAGGGGTTTGAATGGCTACACCTTC. V usage is TRBV5-1 and J usage is TRBJ1-2; 7 bases fit TRBD1. Germline lookup yields CDR1 SGHRS and CDR2 YFSETQ. V lost 0 bases, J lost 6 bases, and 5 bases stayed unmatched. The CDR3 runs to 14 residues. The full variable domain, its missing parts supplied by reference TRBV5-1 and TRBJ1-2, is KAGVTQTPRYLIKTRGQQVTLSCSPISGHRSVSWYQQTPGQGLQFLFEYFSETQRNKGNFPGRFSGRQFSNSRSEMNVSTLELGDSALYLCASSLDRGLNGYTFGSGTRLTVV.

The chain links TRBV18 to TRBJ1-6; 9 bases are shared with TRBD1. The CDR3 is made up of 18 amino acids. V trimming: 3 bases; J trimming: 1 base; junction bases outside the gene matches: 7. Germline V gene lookup returns CDR1 KGHSH and CDR2 LQKENI. CDR3: CASSPVKGQGSYNSPLHF. In DNA form, the CDR3 reads TGTGCCAGCTCACCGGTTAAGGGACAGGGATCCTATAATTCACCCCTCCACTTT.

The chain links TRBV7-7 to TRBJ2-2, with TRBD1 matching 8 bases. The CDR3 consists of 16 residues. J lost 7 bases, V lost 1 base, and 8 bases had no gene match. Germline V gene lookup returns CDR1 SSHAT and CDR2 FNYEAQ (reference sequence). The CDR3 nucleotides are TGTGCCAGCAGCTTAGGCAGGGACAGGCCGTACGGGGAGCTGTTTTTT. It codes for CASSLGRDRPYGELFF.

This chain links TRBV28 with TRBJ2-7; TRBD2 might be the D (5 bases). The CDR3 contains 11 residues. Trimming removed 10 bases at V and 3 bases at J, with 10 bases between. Germline V lookup: CDR1 MDHEN, CDR2 SYDVKM. The CDR3 here is CATARDYEQYV. CDR3 sequence (DNA): TGTGCCACCGCGAGGGACTACGAGCAGTACGTC.

This chain uses TRBV5-6 with TRBJ2-7, with 8 bases identical to TRBD2. CDR1 and CDR2 (germline): SGHDT, YYEEEE. The CDR3 extends over 14 amino acids. V shed 2 bases and J 3 bases; nucleotides not matched to a gene: 4. The CDR3 DNA reads as TGTGCCAGCAGCTTTACGGGAGGGTTCTACGAGCAGTACTTC. Amino acids: CASSFTGGFYEQYF.